The 26 T cell receptor beta chains below were found in one sample sequenced in a study of T cell clonality in common variable immunodeficiency (dated by TCRdb to between 2015 and 2017). The library relied on the immunoSEQ multiplex PCR assay. TCRdb carries this immuneACCESS record with in-frame sequences only. Its versions omit some clonotypes, under half of them owing to an unresolved V gene in the studies checked, with the rest unexplained. The table records 30,000 to 40,000 clones for this sample, and not one of them appears only once. Around 0.87% of the sample comes from the top ten. The sequenced material came from peripheral blood mononuclear cells. These receptors were obtained from a person aged 18-70 years in good health.

This clone was recorded a few times. This could be a read error, since a much larger clone is one nucleotide away. The read stops 3 residues short of the end of the CDR3; the missing end is completed from the germline J gene. The chain recombines TRBV7-3 with TRBJ2-7; 8 bases map to TRBD2. In germline, CDR1 is SGHTA, CDR2 FQGTGA. V lost 2 bases, J lost 2 bases, and 2 bases stayed unmatched. The CDR3 has 14 residues. The covered CDR3 bases are TGTGCCAGCAGCTTAGGCGGGGGGACCTACGAG. Its translation is CASSLGGGTYE. The whole CDR3 sequence is CASSLGGGTYEQYF.

This clone was seen ten or more times. The CDR3 end is not reached by the read, which stops 3 residues before it; the germline J gene fills it in. The chain combines TRBV6-2 or TRBV6-3 with TRBJ1-5; D might be TRBD1 (6 bases). Trimming pared 5 bases from V and 3 bases from J, leaving 14 bases between. The CDR3 is 15 amino acids. Germline V lookup: CDR1 MNHEY, CDR2 SVGEGT. CDR3 sequence: CASSGPRGNNQPQHF. The sequenced CDR3 bases are TGTGCCAGCAGTGGGCCCAGGGGTAACAATCAGCCC.

This clone was recorded many times. The CDR3 goes on 3 residues after the read ends, and that part is filled in from the germline J gene. V is TRBV20-1 and J is TRBJ2-5; possibly TRBD2 for D (6 bases). The V and J ends lost 2 bases and 4 bases respectively, with 11 bases between them. CDR3 size: 13 residues. Per the germline V gene, CDR1 is DFQATT and CDR2 is SNEGSKA (reference sequence). The CDR3: CSARPSGRETQYF. The sequenced part of the CDR3 DNA is TGCAGTGCTAGACCCAGCGGGCGAGAGACC.

This clone was counted many times. The CDR3 here is CASSPTGVNLLGYTF. The sequenced part of the CDR3 DNA is TGCGCCAGCAGTCCGACAGGGGTAAACCTGCTTGGC. The chain has TRBV5-1 and TRBJ1-2, with TRBD1 matching over 8 bases. Sequencing ends 3 residues short of the CDR3 end; the germline J gene provides the rest. CDR3 size: 15 residues. The V gene end was trimmed by 5 bases and the J gene end by 7 bases; junction bases not matched to a gene: 13. The V gene's germline CDR1 is SGHRS and CDR2 YFSETQ. Based on the CDR3 plus reference TRBV5-1 and TRBJ1-2, the full variable domain is KAGVTQTPRYLIKTRGQQVTLSCSPISGHRSVSWYQQTPGQGLQFLFEYFSETQRNKGNFPGRFSGRQFSNSRSEMNVSTLELGDSALYLCASSPTGVNLLGYTFGSGTRLTVV.

In this sample, this clone turned up many times. From the germline J gene comes the end of the CDR3, since the read stops 3 residues before it. The chain joins TRBV7-9 to TRBJ2-5, with TRBD1 matching 8 bases. The CDR3 covers 14 residues. Germline V gene data show CDR1 as SEHNR and CDR2 as FQNEAQ (reference sequence). The V segment lost 2 bases and the J segment 7 bases; nucleotides outside the gene matches: 6. The chain's CDR3 is CASSLTGGYGTQYF. CDR3 DNA, as far as it was read: TGTGCCAGCAGCTTAACAGGGGGTTATGGGACC.

This clone was counted many times. The read finishes 3 residues shy of the CDR3 end, and the germline J gene is used to complete it. The rearrangement joins TRBV18 to TRBJ2-7, with a tentative D call TRBD1 (6 bases). Germline CDR1 and CDR2: KGHSH and LQKENI. The CDR3 runs 14 residues. Trimming removed 2 bases at V and 5 bases at J, with 13 bases between. CDR3 residues: CASSPNRVLDEQYF. The sequenced CDR3 bases are TGTGCCAGCTCACCAAACAGGGTTCTGGACGAG.

This clone was detected many times. The sequence runs out 3 residues before the end of the CDR3; the remainder is reconstructed from the germline J gene. This chain links TRBV7-8 with TRBJ2-7, with 7 nucleotides matching TRBD2. The germline V gene has CDR1 SGHVS and CDR2 FQNEAQ. V trimming: 5 bases; J trimming: 2 bases; junction bases outside the gene matches: 12. CDR3 length equals 16 residues. The CDR3 sequence: CASSLGRWTSAYEQYF. The part of the CDR3 DNA that was read is TGTGCCAGCAGCCTCGGGAGGTGGACTTCCGCCTACGAG.

This clone has a count of ten or more. The read finishes 3 residues shy of the CDR3 end, and the germline J gene is used to complete it. This chain uses TRBV5-4 with TRBJ1-4; tentatively, D is TRBD1 (5 bases). In germline, CDR1 is SGHNT, CDR2 YYREEE (reference sequence). Trimming stripped 0 bases from V and 8 bases from J, with 14 bases between. The CDR3 runs 15 residues. Partial CDR3 DNA: TGTGCCAGCAGCTTGGACGGAGGGACTGGAGAAAAA. Protein product: CASSLDGGTGEK. The entire CDR3 sequence reads CASSLDGGTGEKLFF. Complete variable domain (other parts from reference TRBV5-4 and TRBJ1-4): ETGVTQSPTHLIKTRGQQVTLRCSSQSGHNTVSWYQQALGQGPQFIFQYYREEENGRGNFPPRFSGLQFPNYSSELNVNALELDDSALYLCASSLDGGTGEKLFFGSGTQLSVL.

This clone was seen ten or more times. The read falls 3 residues short of the CDR3 end, and the missing part is taken from the germline J gene. V gene TRBV6-2 or TRBV6-3 combines with J gene TRBJ2-3; 12 bases map to TRBD2. V was clipped by 5 bases and J by 4 bases; unmatched bases: 7. The CDR3 covers 16 residues. The germline V gene encodes CDR1 MNHEY and CDR2 SVGEGT. This CDR3 is CASSPGTSGFSDTQYF. CDR3 bases read: TGTGCCAGCAGTCCCGGGACTAGCGGGTTCTCAGATACG.

Ten or more counts support this clone. Read data end 3 residues before the CDR3 end; the end is taken from the germline J gene. The V call is TRBV18, the J call TRBJ1-2; D is perhaps TRBD1 (6 bases). Trimming stripped 4 bases from V and 3 bases from J, with 9 bases between. This CDR3 has 13 residues. Germline loops: CDR1 KGHSH, CDR2 LQKENI. CDR3 region: CASSRDNYYGYTF. CDR3 bases read: TGTGCCAGCTCACGGGACAACTACTATGGC.

Worth noting for this clone: Sequencing ends 3 residues short of the CDR3 end; the germline J gene provides the rest. The rearrangement uses TRBV20-1 and TRBJ2-1; TRBD1 is a possible D gene (6 bases). CDR1 DFQATT and CDR2 SNEGSKA come from the germline V gene (reference sequence). V lost 3 bases, J lost 7 bases, and 13 bases lay in between. This CDR3 has 13 amino acids. The CDR3 loop is CSARGTGPNEQFF. The CDR3 bases that were read are TGCAGTGCTAGGGGAACAGGGCCGAATGAG.

This clone showed up many times. Coverage ceases 3 residues before the CDR3 finishes, and the germline J gene fills in the end. The V gene is TRBV29-1, the J gene TRBJ2-5; 7 bases agree with TRBD1. Germline values: CDR1 SQVTM, CDR2 ANQGSEA. CDR3 size: 13 residues. The V segment lost 7 bases and the J segment 4 bases; nucleotides outside the gene matches: 9. Partial CDR3 DNA: TGCAGCGAACAGGGGCCCGGGGCAGAGACC. Translating gives CSEQGPGAET. The entire CDR3 reads CSEQGPGAETQYF.

This clone showed up many times. The CDR3 end falls 3 residues outside the read, so it is completed with the germline J gene. The gene calls are TRBV6-2 or TRBV6-3 and TRBJ2-7; possible D gene TRBD1, 6 bases. The V gene lost 6 bases and the J gene lost 2 bases, with 17 bases spanning the gap. Germline CDR1 and CDR2: MNHEY and SVGEGT. The CDR3 loop spans 15 amino acids. The covered CDR3 bases are TGTGCCAGCAGCAGAGCAGGGGCAGGCCCCTACGAG. Translated, it gives CASSRAGAGPYE. Given in full, the CDR3 is CASSRAGAGPYEQYF.

This clone was seen many times. From the germline J gene comes the end of the CDR3, since the read stops 3 residues before it. The V call is TRBV6-2 or TRBV6-3, the J call TRBJ1-5; D possibly corresponds to TRBD1 (5 bases). The CDR3 spans 14 residues. CDR1 is MNHEY and CDR2 is SVGEGT in the germline V gene. V was pared by 6 bases and J by 4 bases, with 13 bases between. CDR3 DNA, as far as it was read: TGTGCCAGCAGACGGCCAGGGCAAAATCAGCCC. It codes for CASRRPGQNQP. The whole CDR3 protein is CASRRPGQNQPQHF.

Ten or more counts support this clone. The read stops 3 residues short of the end of the CDR3; the missing end is completed from the germline J gene. The chain joins TRBV20-1 to TRBJ1-2; TRBD1 matches 7 bases. The CDR3 length is 14 residues. Germline CDR1 is DFQATT and CDR2 is SNEGSKA (reference sequence). J gave up 3 bases and V 3 bases, and 7 bases lay outside the gene matches. CDR3 DNA, as far as it was read: TGCAGTGCTAGTGAAGGGGGCTTGGACTATGGC. As protein: CSASEGGLDYG. The whole CDR3 protein reads CSASEGGLDYGYTF.

Many counts were recorded for this clone. Sequencing ends 3 residues short of the CDR3 end; the germline J gene provides the rest. This chain joins TRBV5-4 and TRBJ2-2; 7 bases map to TRBD1. The CDR3 is 13 amino acids. The V segment lost 9 bases and the J segment 3 bases; nucleotides outside the gene matches: 5. From germline, CDR1 is SGHNT and CDR2 YYREEE (reference sequence). The CDR3 bases that were read are TGTGCCACCCAACAGGGGTACACCGGGGAG. Translating gives CATQQGYTGE. The whole CDR3 protein reads CATQQGYTGELFF.

This clone was recorded at least ten times. With the read ending 3 residues before the CDR3 end, the germline J gene is used to fill in that end. The chain carries TRBV7-2 and TRBJ2-2, with 7 bases matching TRBD1. Germline CDR1 and CDR2: SGHTA and FQGNSA. J gave up 5 bases and V 2 bases, and 5 bases lay outside the gene matches. CDR3 size: 15 residues. Partial CDR3 DNA: TGTGCCAGCAGCTTATTGGGACAGCGGACCGGGGAG. It specifies CASSLLGQRTGE. Given in full, the CDR3 is CASSLLGQRTGELFF.

The sample holds many counts of this clone. The read halts 3 residues ahead of the CDR3 end, with the missing end drawn from the germline J gene. V usage is TRBV7-9 and J usage is TRBJ1-2; perhaps TRBD1 as D (6 bases). The germline V gene has CDR1 SEHNR and CDR2 FQNEAQ (reference sequence). This CDR3 has 13 amino acids. This chain's CDR3 is CASSSRNREGYTF. The part of the CDR3 DNA that was read is TGTGCCAGCAGCTCCCGGAACAGGGAGGGC.

This clone was recorded at least ten times. The read stops 3 residues short of the end of the CDR3; the missing end is completed from the germline J gene. The rearrangement uses TRBV20-1 and TRBJ1-3; TRBD1 might be the D (5 bases). CDR3 size: 14 residues. The V end lost 6 bases, the J end lost 0 bases, and 12 bases lay between the germline ends. Germline assignment: CDR1 DFQATT and CDR2 SNEGSKA (reference sequence). CDR3 loop: CSATGAFSGNTIYF. Partial CDR3 DNA: TGCAGTGCCACTGGGGCTTTCTCTGGAAACACC.

This clone came up many times. The sequence runs out 3 residues before the end of the CDR3; the remainder is reconstructed from the germline J gene. J is TRBJ2-5 and V is TRBV12-3 or TRBV12-4, with 11 positions matching TRBD2. This CDR3 has 18 amino acids. The J segment lost 1 base and the V segment lost 0 bases, leaving 7 bases of the junction unmatched. The CDR3 DNA, read in part, is TGTGCCAGCAGTTTAGCGCTAAAACTAGCGGGGGTCCAAGAGACC. This encodes CASSLALKLAGVQET. The CDR3 reads in full as CASSLALKLAGVQETQYF.

This clone appeared many times. The read terminates 3 residues before the CDR3 end, so the remaining end is supplied by the germline J gene. The chain has TRBV11-3 and TRBJ2-1; 8 bases fit TRBD2. V was clipped by 6 bases and J by 7 bases; unmatched bases: 11. The CDR3 has 15 amino acids. In germline, CDR1 is SGHNT, CDR2 YENEEA. The sequenced part of the CDR3 DNA is TGTGCCAGCAGTCCCAGCGGGAGCCCTTATAATGAG. Its protein is CASSPSGSPYNE. The CDR3 in its entirety is CASSPSGSPYNEQFF.

This clone appeared a few times. The observed sequence ends 3 residues before the CDR3 terminus, with the missing tail filled in from the germline J gene. The V call is TRBV5-1, the J call TRBJ2-1; 7 positions agree with TRBD2. Germline V gene sequence: CDR1 SGHRS, CDR2 YFSETQ. The CDR3 length is 16 residues. With 2 bases clipped from V and 0 bases from J, the junction kept 5 bases outside the gene matches. The sequenced part of the CDR3 DNA is TGCGCCAGCAGCTTCCTAGCGGAAAGCTCCTACAATGAG. It specifies CASSFLAESSYNE. The complete CDR3 reads CASSFLAESSYNEQFF.

In this sample, this clone turned up many times. From the germline J gene comes the end of the CDR3, since the read stops 3 residues before it. The chain recombines TRBV5-1 with TRBJ2-1, with 13 bases identical to TRBD2. V lost 7 bases, J lost 5 bases, and 15 bases stayed unmatched. Germline CDR1 is SGHRS and CDR2 is YFSETQ. The CDR3 has 18 residues. CDR3 DNA (partial): TGCGCCAGCGGGAGGACTAGCGGGAGAGTCCCCACCCACAATGAG. This encodes CASGRTSGRVPTHNE. The full CDR3 protein is CASGRTSGRVPTHNEQFF.

There are many counts of this clone. The read comes to an end 3 residues before the CDR3 does, leaving the germline J gene to fill in the end. The genes are TRBV19 and TRBJ2-1; maybe TRBD2 (6 bases). Trimming removed 3 bases at V and 0 bases at J, with 12 bases between. This CDR3 is built from 16 residues. The germline V gene encodes CDR1 LNHDA and CDR2 SQIVND (reference sequence). Here the CDR3 reads CASSIIRDFSYNEQFF. The CDR3 bases that were read are TGTGCCAGTAGTATCATCCGGGACTTCTCCTACAATGAG.

This clone was found many times. The read halts 3 residues ahead of the CDR3 end, with the missing end drawn from the germline J gene. The V and J genes are TRBV29-1 and TRBJ1-4, with D possibly TRBD1 on 6 matching bases. CDR1 and CDR2 from the germline V gene are SQVTM and ANQGSEA. With 6 bases removed from V and 4 bases from J, the gap between germline ends came to 12 bases. The CDR3 is 13 residues long. Incomplete CDR3 DNA: TGCAGCGTAACGGACAGAGTTAATGAAAAA. This encodes CSVTDRVNEK. The CDR3, in full, reads CSVTDRVNEKLFF.

This clone was detected ten times or more. Read data end 3 residues before the CDR3 end; the end is taken from the germline J gene. J is TRBJ2-7 and V is TRBV6-2 or TRBV6-3; 9 bases map to TRBD1. With V trimmed by 2 bases and J by 0 bases, 5 bases remained unmatched. Germline values: CDR1 MNHEY, CDR2 SVGEGT. The CDR3 is 16 residues long. The CDR3 DNA, read in part, is TGTGCCAGCAGTTACGGGACAGGGTCCAGCTCCTACGAG. This gives the protein CASSYGTGSSSYE. From start to end, the CDR3 is CASSYGTGSSSYEQYF.